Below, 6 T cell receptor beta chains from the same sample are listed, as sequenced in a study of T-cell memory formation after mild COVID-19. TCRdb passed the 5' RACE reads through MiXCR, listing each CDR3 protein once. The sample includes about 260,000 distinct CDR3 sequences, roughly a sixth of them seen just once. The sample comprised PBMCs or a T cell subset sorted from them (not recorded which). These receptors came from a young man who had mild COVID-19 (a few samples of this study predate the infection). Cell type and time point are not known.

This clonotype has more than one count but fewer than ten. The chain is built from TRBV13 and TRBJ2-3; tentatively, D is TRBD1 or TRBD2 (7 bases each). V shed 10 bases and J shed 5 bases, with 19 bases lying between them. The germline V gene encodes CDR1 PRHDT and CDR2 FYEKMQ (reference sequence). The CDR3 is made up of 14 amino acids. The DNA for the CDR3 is TGTGCCACCCAGGGGGGGGGCACGGGAGATACGCAGTATTTT. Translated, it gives CATQGGGTGDTQYF.

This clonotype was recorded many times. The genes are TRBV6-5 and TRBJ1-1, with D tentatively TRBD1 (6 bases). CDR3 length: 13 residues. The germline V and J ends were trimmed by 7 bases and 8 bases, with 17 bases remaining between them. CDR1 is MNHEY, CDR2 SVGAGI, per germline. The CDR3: CASNTPGGFEAFF. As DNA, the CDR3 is TGTGCCAGCAATACCCCCGGGGGCTTCGAAGCTTTCTTT.

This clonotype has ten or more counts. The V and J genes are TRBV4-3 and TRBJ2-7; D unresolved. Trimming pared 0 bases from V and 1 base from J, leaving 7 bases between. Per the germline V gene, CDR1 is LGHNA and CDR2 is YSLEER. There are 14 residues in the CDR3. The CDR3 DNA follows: TGCGCCAGCAGCCAAGACAGGTCATCCTACGAGCAGTACTTC. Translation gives CASSQDRSSYEQYF.

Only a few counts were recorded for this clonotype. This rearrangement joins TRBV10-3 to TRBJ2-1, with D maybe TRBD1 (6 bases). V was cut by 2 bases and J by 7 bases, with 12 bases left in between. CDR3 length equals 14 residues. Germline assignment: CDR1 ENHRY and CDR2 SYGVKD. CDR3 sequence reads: CAISEHGQLNEQFF. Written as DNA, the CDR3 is TGTGCCATCAGTGAGCACGGACAGTTAAATGAGCAGTTCTTC.

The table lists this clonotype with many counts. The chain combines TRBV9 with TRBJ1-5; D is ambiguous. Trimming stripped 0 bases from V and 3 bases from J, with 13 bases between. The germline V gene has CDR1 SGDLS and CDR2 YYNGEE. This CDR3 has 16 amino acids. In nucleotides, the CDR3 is TGTGCCAGCAGCGTAGCTCTCAGCCCAGTCAATCAGCCCCAGCATTTT. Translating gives CASSVALSPVNQPQHF. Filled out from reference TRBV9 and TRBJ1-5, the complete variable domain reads DSGVTQTPKHLITATGQRVTLRCSPRSGDLSVYWYQQSLDQGLQFLIQYYNGEERAKGNILERFSAQQFPDLHSELNLSSLELGDSALYFCASSVALSPVNQPQHFGDGTRLSIL.

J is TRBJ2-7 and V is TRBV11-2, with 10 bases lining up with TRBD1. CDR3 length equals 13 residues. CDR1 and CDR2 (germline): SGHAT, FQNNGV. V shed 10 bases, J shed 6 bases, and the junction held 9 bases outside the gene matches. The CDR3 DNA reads TGTGCCACCCCGGGACAGGGGTTCTCCGAGCAGTACTTC. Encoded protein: CATPGQGFSEQYF. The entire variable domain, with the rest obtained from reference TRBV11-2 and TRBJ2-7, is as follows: EAGVAQSPRYKIIEKRQSVAFWCNPISGHATLYWYQQILGQGPKLLIQFQNNGVVDDSQLPKDRFSAERLKGVDSTLKIQPAKLEDSAVYLCATPGQGFSEQYFGPGTRLTVT.